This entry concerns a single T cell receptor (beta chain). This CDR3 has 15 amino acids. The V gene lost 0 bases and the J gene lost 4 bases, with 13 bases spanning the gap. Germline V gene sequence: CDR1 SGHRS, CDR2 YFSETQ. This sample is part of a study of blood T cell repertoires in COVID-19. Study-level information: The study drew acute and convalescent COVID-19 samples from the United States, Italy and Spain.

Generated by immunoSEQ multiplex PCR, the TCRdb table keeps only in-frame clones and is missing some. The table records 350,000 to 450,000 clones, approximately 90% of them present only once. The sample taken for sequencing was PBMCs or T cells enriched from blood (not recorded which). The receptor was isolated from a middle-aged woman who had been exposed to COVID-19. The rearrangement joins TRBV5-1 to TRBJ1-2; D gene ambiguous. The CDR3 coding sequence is TGCGCCAGCAGCTTGGAGGCGGCCTTCTTCTATGGCTACACCTTC. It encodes CASSLEAAFFYGYTF. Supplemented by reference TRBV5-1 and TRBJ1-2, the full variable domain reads KAGVTQTPRYLIKTRGQQVTLSCSPISGHRSVSWYQQTPGQGLQFLFEYFSETQRNKGNFPGRFSGRQFSNSRSEMNVSTLELGDSALYLCASSLEAAFFYGYTFGSGTRLTVV.